This T cell receptor (beta chain) was observed in a study of T cells after yellow fever vaccination. Study information: Low-cell-number fractions underwent preparation using SMART-Seq v4 Ultra Low Input.

Overall study results and limits: Peaking on day 5 versus 15, the secondary response was faster but weaker. Clonotypes found in both CD4 and CD8 compartments made up a small share. Subsequent to the booster, the majority of primary-vaccination clones reappeared (around 96% CD4, around 90% CD8).

V dropped 2 bases and J dropped 5 bases, with 9 bases sitting between them. Germline CDR1 DFQATT, CDR2 SNEGSKA (reference sequence). The CDR3 has 12 amino acids. One entry per CDR3 protein, called by TCRdb with MiXCR from the 5' RACE reads. The repertoire holds some 350,000 distinct CDR3 sequences, with roughly 9.4% as singletons. For this clonotype: Its antigen is currently unknown.

Sequencing was performed on PBMCs, taken on the day of the first yellow fever vaccination. This chain joins TRBV20-1 and TRBJ2-5, with D unclear. This sequence originates from a young man who received the YFV17D yellow fever vaccine. The CDR3 region has the DNA TGCAGTGCTAGAATTAGAAGCGAGACCCAGTACTTC. It codes for CSARIRSETQYF.